This T cell receptor (beta chain) was sequenced in a study of T cell repertoires in cytomegalovirus infection. Overall study: Indications came from public TCR beta signatures; they pointed to CMV infection and to a matching HLA type. Study-wide results and limits: Public TCR beta family frequency separated CMV-and-HLA carriers, including in an independent cohort. HLA-C-restricted TCR beta clonotypes specific for CMV led the ex vivo response.

The CDR3 sequence is 13 residues long. With 5 bases clipped from V and 8 bases from J, the junction kept 6 bases outside the gene matches. One entry per CDR3 protein results from TCRdb running MiXCR on the reads. The sample includes 490,000 or so distinct CDR3 sequences, about 10% of them seen just once. This clonotype was observed at least ten times. The target antigen is unknown. The sequencing input was PBMCs. This receptor was obtained from a human donor in good health (CMV status not recorded). Some clones in this sample may be carry-over from other donors' samples. This sequence joins TRBV12-3 or TRBV12-4 and TRBJ1-2, with TRBD1 matching 9 bases. The CDR3 region is CASSGQGRGGYTF. CDR3 DNA sequence: TGTGCCAGCAGTGGACAGGGGAGGGGAGGCTACACCTTC.